What follows are 8 T cell receptor beta chains derived from one specimen sequenced in a study of cytomegalovirus exposure and HLA in healthy donors. Vbeta (60) and Jbeta (13) primers were used in the PCR. Here immunoSEQ multiplex PCR was the method, and the copy in TCRdb shows in-frame clones only, minus some. The sample holds 100,000 or so clones, roughly 13% seen once. The specimen sequenced was PBMCs. These receptors were collected from a man aged 35-49 years in good health and CMV-seropositive.

In this sample, this clone turned up a few times. The chain links TRBV7-9 to TRBJ1-1, with TRBD1 identical over 9 bases. The V gene end was trimmed by 5 bases and the J gene end by 1 base; junction bases not matched to a gene: 8. This CDR3 has 16 residues. Germline CDR1 and CDR2: SEHNR and FQNEAQ (reference sequence). CDR3 region: CASSLAGQGGNTEAFF. In nucleotides, the CDR3 is TGTGCCAGCAGCCTGGCGGGACAGGGTGGGAACACTGAAGCTTTCTTT.

This clone was seen only a few times. This sequence joins TRBV5-4 and TRBJ2-2; 7 bases are a match to TRBD2. The CDR3 is 16 amino acids. Looked up from germline, CDR1 is SGHNT and CDR2 is YYREEE (reference sequence). V lost 4 bases to trimming and J lost 5 bases; unmatched junction nucleotides: 11. CDR3 nucleotide sequence: TGTGCCAGCAGCATCGCTGGGGGGGAGTGGACCGGGGAGCTGTTTTTT. Translated: CASSIAGGEWTGELFF.

The gene calls are TRBV6-5 and TRBJ1-2; no reliable D call. Germline V CDR1 and CDR2: MNHEY, SVGAGI. The CDR3 runs 13 residues. Trimming pared 7 bases from V and 6 bases from J, leaving 15 bases between. The CDR3: CASTRGREHGYTF. The CDR3 DNA reads TGTGCCAGCACCCGGGGAAGAGAACATGGCTACACCTTC.

This clone was seen only a few times. The V call is TRBV5-1, the J call TRBJ2-5, with 8 bases that match TRBD2. Unmatched junction bases numbered 12, after V lost 6 bases and J lost 2 bases. In germline, CDR1 is SGHRS, CDR2 YFSETQ. CDR3 length: 16 residues. The chain's CDR3 is CASTDPRLAPQETQYF. In nucleotides, the CDR3 is TGCGCCAGCACCGACCCCAGACTAGCGCCTCAAGAGACCCAGTACTTC.

This chain connects TRBV6-5 to TRBJ2-3, with D maybe TRBD1 (6 bases). The CDR3 runs 13 residues. V was pared by 5 bases and J by 5 bases, with 11 bases between. The germline gives CDR1 MNHEY, CDR2 SVGAGI. CDR3 bases: TGTGCCAGCAGTCAACAGGGAAAAGATACGCAGTATTTT. Amino acid sequence: CASSQQGKDTQYF.

V usage is TRBV6-6 and J usage is TRBJ1-2; no reliable D call. V was clipped by 5 bases and J by 0 bases, with 10 bases between them. CDR1 is MNHNY, CDR2 SVGAGI, per germline (reference sequence). The CDR3 is made up of 14 amino acids. The CDR3 DNA is TGTGCCAGCAGTATTGAGGGTTCTAACTATGGCTACACCTTC. This encodes CASSIEGSNYGYTF.

A few counts support this clone. The CDR3, as DNA: TGTGCCAGCAGCGTAGCTGGGGTAGCGGGAGTTAGGGAGCAGTTCTTC. Translation gives CASSVAGVAGVREQFF. The chain is built from TRBV9 and TRBJ2-1, with 9 nucleotides matching TRBD2. The CDR3 consists of 16 residues. The V gene end was trimmed by 0 bases and the J gene end by 10 bases; junction bases not matched to a gene: 11. CDR1 and CDR2 from the germline V gene are SGDLS and YYNGEE.

This clone showed up just a few times. This sequence joins TRBV7-9 and TRBJ2-7; the match to TRBD2 covers 11 bases. The CDR3 spans 17 residues. Losses at the gene ends were 5 bases for V and 6 bases for J; bases not matched to a gene: 15. The germline V gene encodes CDR1 SEHNR and CDR2 FQNEAQ (reference sequence). The chain's CDR3 is CASSPGVTSGRLLEQYF. DNA for the CDR3: TGTGCCAGCAGCCCCGGCGTTACTAGCGGGAGATTGCTCGAGCAGTACTTC. Combining the CDR3 with reference TRBV7-9 and TRBJ2-7 gives the whole variable domain DTGVSQNPRHKITKRGQNVTFRCDPISEHNRLYWYRQTLGQGPEFLTYFQNEAQLEKSRLLSDRFSAERPKGSFSTLEIQRTEQGDSAMYLCASSPGVTSGRLLEQYFGPGTRLTVT.